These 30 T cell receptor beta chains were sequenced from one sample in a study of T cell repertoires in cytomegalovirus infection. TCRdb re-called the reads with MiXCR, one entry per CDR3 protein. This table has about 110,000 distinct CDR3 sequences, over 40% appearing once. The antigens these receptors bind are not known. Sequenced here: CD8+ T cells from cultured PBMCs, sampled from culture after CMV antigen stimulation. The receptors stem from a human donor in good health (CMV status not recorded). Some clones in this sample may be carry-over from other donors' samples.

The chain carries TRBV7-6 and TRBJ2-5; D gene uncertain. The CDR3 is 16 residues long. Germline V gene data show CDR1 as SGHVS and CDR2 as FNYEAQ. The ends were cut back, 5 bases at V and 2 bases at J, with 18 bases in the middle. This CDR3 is CASSPVAFHPQETQYF. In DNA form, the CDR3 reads TGTGCCAGCAGCCCGGTGGCCTTCCATCCGCAAGAGACCCAGTACTTC. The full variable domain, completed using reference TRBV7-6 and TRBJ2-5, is GAGVSQSPRYKVTKRGQDVALRCDPISGHVSLYWYRQALGQGPEFLTYFNYEAQQDKSGLPNDRFSAERPEGSISTLTIQRTEQRDSAMYRCASSPVAFHPQETQYFGPGTRLLVL.

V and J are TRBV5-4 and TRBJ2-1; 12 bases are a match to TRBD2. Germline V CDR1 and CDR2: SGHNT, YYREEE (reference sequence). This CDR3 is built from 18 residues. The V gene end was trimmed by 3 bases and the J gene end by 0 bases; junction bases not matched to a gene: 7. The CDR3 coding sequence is TGTGCCAGCAGCTACTGGACTAGCGGGGCCTCCTCCTACAATGAGCAGTTCTTC. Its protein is CASSYWTSGASSYNEQFF.

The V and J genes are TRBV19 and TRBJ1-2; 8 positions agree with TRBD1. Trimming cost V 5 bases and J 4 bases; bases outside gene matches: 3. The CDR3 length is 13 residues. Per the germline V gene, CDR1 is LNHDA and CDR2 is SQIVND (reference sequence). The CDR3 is CASSLDRVYGYTF. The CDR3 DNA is TGTGCCAGTAGTTTGGACAGGGTCTATGGCTACACCTTC.

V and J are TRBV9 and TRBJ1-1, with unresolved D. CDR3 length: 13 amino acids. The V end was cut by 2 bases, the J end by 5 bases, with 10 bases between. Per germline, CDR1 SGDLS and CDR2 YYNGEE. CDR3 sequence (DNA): TGTGCCAGCAGCGTCGTGCTTTCGACTGAAGCTTTCTTT. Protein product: CASSVVLSTEAFF.

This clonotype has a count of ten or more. CDR3 amino acids: CSAPLAEGLSAYEQYF. In DNA form, the CDR3 reads TGCAGTGCCCCACTAGCAGAGGGCCTTTCCGCCTACGAGCAGTACTTC. The gene calls are TRBV20-1 and TRBJ2-7, with a possible D match to TRBD2 (6 bases). With 6 bases removed from V and 2 bases from J, the gap between germline ends came to 23 bases. Germline CDR1 reads DFQATT; CDR2 reads SNEGSKA (reference sequence). The CDR3 loop spans 16 amino acids.

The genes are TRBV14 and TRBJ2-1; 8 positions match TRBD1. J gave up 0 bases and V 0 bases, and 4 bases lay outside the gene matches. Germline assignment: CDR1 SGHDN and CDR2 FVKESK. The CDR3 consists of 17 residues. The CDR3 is CASSQEQGASSYNEQFF. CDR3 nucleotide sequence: TGTGCCAGCAGCCAAGAGCAGGGGGCGAGCTCCTACAATGAGCAGTTCTTC.

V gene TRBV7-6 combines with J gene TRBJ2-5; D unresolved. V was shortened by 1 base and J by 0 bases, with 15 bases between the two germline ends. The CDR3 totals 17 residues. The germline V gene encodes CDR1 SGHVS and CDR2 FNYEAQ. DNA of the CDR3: TGTGCCAGCAGCTTAGACGCCGGACCGGAGTACCAAGAGACCCAGTACTTC. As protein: CASSLDAGPEYQETQYF.

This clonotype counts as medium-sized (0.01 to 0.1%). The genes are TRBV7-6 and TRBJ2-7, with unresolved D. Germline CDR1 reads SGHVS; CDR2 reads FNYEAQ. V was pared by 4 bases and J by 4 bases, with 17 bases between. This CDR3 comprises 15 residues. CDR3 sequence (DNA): TGTGCCAGCAGCTCAGATCTGGGGTTAATGTACGAGCAGTACTTC. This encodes CASSSDLGLMYEQYF. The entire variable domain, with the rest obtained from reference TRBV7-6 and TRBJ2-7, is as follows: GAGVSQSPRYKVTKRGQDVALRCDPISGHVSLYWYRQALGQGPEFLTYFNYEAQQDKSGLPNDRFSAERPEGSISTLTIQRTEQRDSAMYRCASSSDLGLMYEQYFGPGTRLTVT.

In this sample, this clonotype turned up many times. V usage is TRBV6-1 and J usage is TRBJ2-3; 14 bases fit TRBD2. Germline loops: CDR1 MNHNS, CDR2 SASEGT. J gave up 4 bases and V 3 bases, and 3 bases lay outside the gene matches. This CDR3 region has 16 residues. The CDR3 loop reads CASSDRLAGGPDTQYF. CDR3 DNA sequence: TGTGCCAGCAGTGATCGACTAGCGGGGGGGCCAGATACGCAGTATTTT.

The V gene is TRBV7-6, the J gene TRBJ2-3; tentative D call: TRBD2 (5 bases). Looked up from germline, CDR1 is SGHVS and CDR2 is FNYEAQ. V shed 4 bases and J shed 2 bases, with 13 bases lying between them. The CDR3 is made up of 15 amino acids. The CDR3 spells CASSSGLGPTDTQYF. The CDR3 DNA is TGTGCCAGCAGCTCTGGACTCGGCCCCACAGATACGCAGTATTTT.

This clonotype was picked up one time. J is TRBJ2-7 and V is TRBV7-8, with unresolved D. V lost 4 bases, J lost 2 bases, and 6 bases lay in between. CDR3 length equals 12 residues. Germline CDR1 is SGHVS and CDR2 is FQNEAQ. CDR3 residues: CASSSLTYEQYF. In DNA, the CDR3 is TGTGCCAGCAGCTCTCTAACCTACGAGCAGTACTTC.

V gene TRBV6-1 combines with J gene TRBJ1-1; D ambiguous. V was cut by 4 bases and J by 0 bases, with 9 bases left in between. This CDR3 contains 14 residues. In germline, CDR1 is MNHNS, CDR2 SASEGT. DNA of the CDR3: TGTGCCAGCAGTGCCTTGGGCTTGAACACTGAAGCTTTCTTT. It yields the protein CASSALGLNTEAFF.

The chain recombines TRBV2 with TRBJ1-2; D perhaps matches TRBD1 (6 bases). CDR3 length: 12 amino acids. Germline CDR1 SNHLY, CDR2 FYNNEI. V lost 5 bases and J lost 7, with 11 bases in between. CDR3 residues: CASSLQGAGYTF. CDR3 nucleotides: TGTGCCAGCAGTTTACAGGGAGCTGGCTACACCTTC.

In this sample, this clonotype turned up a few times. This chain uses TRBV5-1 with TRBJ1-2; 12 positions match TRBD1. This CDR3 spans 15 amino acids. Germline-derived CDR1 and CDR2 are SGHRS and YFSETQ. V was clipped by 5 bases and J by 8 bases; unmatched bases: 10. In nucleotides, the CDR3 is TGCGCCAGCAGTCCAACCGGGGACAGGGGGCGAGGCTACACCTTC. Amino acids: CASSPTGDRGRGYTF.

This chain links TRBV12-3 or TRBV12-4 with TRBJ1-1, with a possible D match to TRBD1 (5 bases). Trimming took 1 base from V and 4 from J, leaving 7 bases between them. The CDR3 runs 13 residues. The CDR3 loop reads CASSLGGITEAFF. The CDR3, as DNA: TGTGCCAGCAGTTTAGGGGGGATCACTGAAGCTTTCTTT.

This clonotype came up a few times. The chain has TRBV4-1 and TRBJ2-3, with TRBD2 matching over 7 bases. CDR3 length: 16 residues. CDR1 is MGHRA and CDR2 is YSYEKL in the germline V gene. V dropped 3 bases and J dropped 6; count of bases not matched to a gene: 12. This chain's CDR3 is CASSQSPAGMGDTQYF. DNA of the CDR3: TGCGCCAGCAGCCAGAGCCCAGCGGGGATGGGGGATACGCAGTATTTT.

This CDR3 reads CATSDLGPDNEQFF. The CDR3 DNA is TGTGCCACCAGTGATTTAGGGCCCGACAATGAGCAGTTCTTC. The rearrangement links TRBV24-1 to TRBJ2-1; D is uncertain. The V end was cut by 1 base, the J end by 5 bases, with 8 bases between. The CDR3 is 14 amino acids. The germline CDR1 and CDR2 sequences are KGHDR and SFDVKD.

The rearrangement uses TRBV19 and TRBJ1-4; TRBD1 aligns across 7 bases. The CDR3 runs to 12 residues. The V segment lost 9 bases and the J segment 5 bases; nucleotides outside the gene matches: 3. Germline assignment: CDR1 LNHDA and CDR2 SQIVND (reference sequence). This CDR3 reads CASSRGNEKLFF. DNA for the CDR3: TGTGCCAGCAGCAGGGGGAATGAAAAACTGTTTTTT.

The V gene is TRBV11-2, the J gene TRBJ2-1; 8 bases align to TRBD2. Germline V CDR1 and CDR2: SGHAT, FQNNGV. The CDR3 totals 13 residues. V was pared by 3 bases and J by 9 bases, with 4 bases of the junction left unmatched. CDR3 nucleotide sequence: TGTGCCAGCAGCTTTTCGGGGGGGAGTGAGCAGTTCTTC. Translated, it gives CASSFSGGSEQFF.

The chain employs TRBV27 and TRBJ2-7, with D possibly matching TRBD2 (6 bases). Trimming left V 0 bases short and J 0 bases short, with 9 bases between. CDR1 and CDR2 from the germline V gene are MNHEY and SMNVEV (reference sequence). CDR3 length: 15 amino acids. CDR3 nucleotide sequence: TGTGCCAGCAGTTTATCGGGGGGACCCTCCTACGAGCAGTACTTC. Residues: CASSLSGGPSYEQYF.

For the CDR3, the DNA is TGTGCCAGCAGAAATCCCCTCTTAGGGACTATTAATGAGCAGTTCTTC. Translated: CASRNPLLGTINEQFF. The V gene is TRBV28, the J gene TRBJ2-1, with 7 positions matching TRBD2. V dropped 6 bases and J dropped 7; count of bases not matched to a gene: 15. Germline CDR1 is MDHEN and CDR2 is SYDVKM. The CDR3 spans 16 residues.

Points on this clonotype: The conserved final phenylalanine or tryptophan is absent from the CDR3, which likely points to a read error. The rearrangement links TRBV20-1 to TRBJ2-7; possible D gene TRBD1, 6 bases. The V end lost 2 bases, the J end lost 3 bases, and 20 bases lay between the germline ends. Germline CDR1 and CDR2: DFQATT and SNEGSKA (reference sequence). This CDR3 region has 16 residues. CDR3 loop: CSARLWTDQQNYEQYL. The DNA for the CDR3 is TGCAGTGCTAGACTTTGGACAGACCAGCAAAACTACGAGCAGTACCTC.

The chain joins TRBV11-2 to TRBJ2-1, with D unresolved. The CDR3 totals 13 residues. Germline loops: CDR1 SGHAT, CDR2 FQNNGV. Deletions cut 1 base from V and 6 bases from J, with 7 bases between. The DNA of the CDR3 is TGTGCCAGCAGCTTAGCACAGCTCAATGAGCAGTTCTTC. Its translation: CASSLAQLNEQFF.

In DNA form, the CDR3 reads TGTGCCAGCAGTTTTGTACTGGACAGGCCCTATGGCTACACCTTC. Its protein is CASSFVLDRPYGYTF. The chain uses TRBV12-3 or TRBV12-4 and TRBJ1-2, with TRBD1 matching 7 bases. The junction had 8 bases not matched to a gene; V was cut back by 3 bases and J by 4 bases. The length of the CDR3 is 15 residues.

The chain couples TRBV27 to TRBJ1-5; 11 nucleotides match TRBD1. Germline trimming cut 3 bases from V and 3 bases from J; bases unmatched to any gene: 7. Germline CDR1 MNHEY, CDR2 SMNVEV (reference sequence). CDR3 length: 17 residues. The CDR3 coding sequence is TGTGCCAGCAGTTTGCTGGGGACAGGGGGGAACAATCAGCCCCAGCATTTT. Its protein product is CASSLLGTGGNNQPQHF.

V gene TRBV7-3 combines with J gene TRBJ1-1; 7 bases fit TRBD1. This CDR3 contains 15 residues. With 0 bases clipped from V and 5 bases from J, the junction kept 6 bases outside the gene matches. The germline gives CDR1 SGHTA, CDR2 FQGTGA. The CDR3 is CASSLTSGGKTEAFF. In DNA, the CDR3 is TGTGCCAGCAGCTTAACTTCAGGGGGTAAGACTGAAGCTTTCTTT.

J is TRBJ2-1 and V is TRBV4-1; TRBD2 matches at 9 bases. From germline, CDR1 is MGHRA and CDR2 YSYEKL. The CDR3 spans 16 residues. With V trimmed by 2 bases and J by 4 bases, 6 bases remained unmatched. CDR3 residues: CASSQLLAGSYNEQFF. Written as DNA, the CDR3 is TGCGCCAGCAGCCAACTCCTAGCGGGGAGTTACAATGAGCAGTTCTTC.

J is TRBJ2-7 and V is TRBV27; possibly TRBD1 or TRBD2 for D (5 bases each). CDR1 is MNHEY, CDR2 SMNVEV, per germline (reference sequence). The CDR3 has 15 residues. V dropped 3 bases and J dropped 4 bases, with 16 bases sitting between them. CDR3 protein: CASSLRGAPVYEQYF. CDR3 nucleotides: TGTGCCAGCAGTTTGAGAGGGGCGCCGGTGTACGAGCAGTACTTC.

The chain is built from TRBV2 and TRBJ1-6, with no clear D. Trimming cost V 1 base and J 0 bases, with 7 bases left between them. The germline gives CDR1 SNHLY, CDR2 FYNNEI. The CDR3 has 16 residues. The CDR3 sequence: CASSEESGSYNSPLHF. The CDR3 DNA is TGTGCCAGCAGTGAAGAGAGCGGCTCCTATAATTCACCCCTCCACTTT.

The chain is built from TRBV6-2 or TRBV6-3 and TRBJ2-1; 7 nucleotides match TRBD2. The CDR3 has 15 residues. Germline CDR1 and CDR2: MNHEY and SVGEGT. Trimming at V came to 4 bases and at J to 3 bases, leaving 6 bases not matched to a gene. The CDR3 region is CASSWTSNFYNEQFF. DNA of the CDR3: TGTGCCAGCAGTTGGACTAGTAACTTCTACAATGAGCAGTTCTTC.